The sequence of this T cell receptor beta chain was determined in a study of T cells in Graves' hyperthyroidism and ophthalmopathy. Trimming pared 0 bases from V and 9 bases from J, leaving 6 bases between. The CDR3 contains 12 residues. Per germline, CDR1 SNHLY and CDR2 FYNNEI. Amplified TCR beta CDR3 regions derived from RNA transcripts. A set of HTBI primers served as the primers for a first-round RT-PCR of the TCR CDR3. TCRdb called the multiplex PCR reads again in MiXCR, with one record for every CDR3 protein. Here the sample spans about 420,000 distinct CDR3 sequences, around 14% being singletons. This clonotype came up many times. Patients were aged 18 to 65, had disease duration under 2 months, and had newly diagnosed hyperthyroidism. Clinical symptoms, serum thyroxine and TRAb, thyroid ultrasound and orbital computed tomography together formed the diagnostic basis.

J is TRBJ2-1 and V is TRBV2; D remains unclear. The specimen was blood. This clonotype was obtained from a woman in her late teens or twenties with Graves' hyperthyroidism. The CDR3 region is CASSEATVEQFF. CDR3 sequence (DNA): TGTGCCAGCAGTGAAGCGACGGTTGAGCAGTTCTTC.